The rows below give T cell receptor beta chains drawn from one sample of a study of shared clonotypes between healthy human individuals. The method was immunoSEQ multiplex PCR; TCRdb's version includes in-frame clones alone and lacks a portion of them. The table shows roughly 2,300,000 clones, with roughly 90% occurring only once. Sequenced material: naive CD4+ T cells from PBMCs. Every receptor here comes from a man aged 18 to 35 in good health. Some clones in this sample may be carry-over from other donors' samples. The CDR3 runs from the conserved cysteine through the conserved F or W. Each record gives: clone size, J gene, V gene, D gene, CDR3 protein, CDR3 DNA. D genes are given only for firm matches. Not every row has a clone size; where given, it reads once, few, many or a size class.

clone size: .; J gene: TRBJ2-3; V gene: TRBV2; D gene: .; CDR3 protein: CASSGAGFSSTDTQYF; CDR3 DNA: TGTGCCAGCAGTGGAGCAGGGTTTTCTAGCACAGATACGCAGTATTTT
clone size: .; J gene: TRBJ1-2; V gene: TRBV5-1; D gene: .; CDR3 protein: CASSLAGSLGVANYGYTF; CDR3 DNA: TGCGCCAGCAGCTTGGCGGGGTCCCTTGGGGTGGCAAACTATGGCTACACCTTC
clone size: .; J gene: TRBJ2-7; V gene: TRBV6-5; D gene: .; CDR3 protein: CASSYSDGPYEQYF; CDR3 DNA: TGTGCCAGCAGTTACTCGGACGGACCCTACGAGCAGTACTTC
clone size: .; J gene: TRBJ2-6; V gene: TRBV7-8; D gene: .; CDR3 protein: CASSSEANVLTF; CDR3 DNA: TGTGCCAGCAGCTCTGAGGCCAACGTCCTGACTTTC
clone size: .; J gene: TRBJ1-4; V gene: TRBV21-1; D gene: .; CDR3 protein: CASSTTGGSNEKLFF; CDR3 DNA: TGTGCCAGCAGCACGACAGGGGGCTCAAATGAAAAACTGTTTTTT
clone size: .; J gene: TRBJ1-2; V gene: TRBV28; D gene: TRBD1; CDR3 protein: CASSTKRGQAAPNYGYTF; CDR3 DNA: TGTGCCAGCAGTACAAAACGCGGACAGGCCGCTCCTAACTATGGCTACACCTTC
clone size: .; J gene: TRBJ1-2; V gene: TRBV6-5; D gene: .; CDR3 protein: CASSPSPVANYGYTF; CDR3 DNA: TGTGCCAGCAGCCCGAGTCCAGTCGCTAACTATGGCTACACCTTC
clone size: .; J gene: TRBJ1-5; V gene: TRBV28; D gene: .; CDR3 protein: CASTGPRIGRPYSNQPQHF; CDR3 DNA: TGTGCCAGCACCGGGCCCCGCATCGGCAGGCCATATAGCAATCAGCCCCAGCATTTT
clone size: once; J gene: TRBJ1-1; V gene: TRBV6-6; D gene: .; CDR3 protein: CASSPGLMNTEAFF; CDR3 DNA: TGTGCCAGCAGTCCTGGGCTTATGAACACTGAAGCTTTCTTT
clone size: .; J gene: TRBJ2-3; V gene: TRBV5-1; D gene: .; CDR3 protein: CASSFGQVSTDTQYF; CDR3 DNA: TGCGCCAGCAGCTTTGGACAAGTAAGCACAGATACGCAGTATTTT
clone size: .; J gene: TRBJ2-7; V gene: TRBV5-1; D gene: TRBD1; CDR3 protein: CASSLETGRTYEQYF; CDR3 DNA: TGCGCCAGCAGCTTGGAGACAGGGAGAACCTACGAGCAGTACTTC
clone size: .; J gene: TRBJ2-7; V gene: TRBV5-1; D gene: TRBD2; CDR3 protein: CASSLGTSGGEQYF; CDR3 DNA: TGCGCCAGCAGCTTAGGGACTAGCGGAGGCGAGCAGTACTTC
clone size: .; J gene: TRBJ2-7; V gene: TRBV29-1; D gene: TRBD2; CDR3 protein: CSVERTSGDEQYF; CDR3 DNA: TGCAGCGTAGAGAGGACTAGCGGGGACGAGCAGTACTTC
clone size: .; J gene: TRBJ1-2; V gene: TRBV6-1; D gene: .; CDR3 protein: CASSERGDYGYTF; CDR3 DNA: TGTGCCAGCAGTGAGAGGGGCGACTATGGCTACACCTTC
clone size: .; J gene: TRBJ2-5; V gene: TRBV11-2; D gene: .; CDR3 protein: CASSLRREQETQYF; CDR3 DNA: TGTGCCAGCAGCTTAAGGCGGGAACAAGAGACCCAGTACTTC
clone size: .; J gene: TRBJ2-3; V gene: TRBV5-1; D gene: .; CDR3 protein: CASSQDSGADTQYF; CDR3 DNA: TGCGCCAGCAGTCAGGATAGTGGGGCAGATACGCAGTATTTT
clone size: .; J gene: TRBJ1-3; V gene: TRBV19; D gene: .; CDR3 protein: CASSTDRRGGNTIYF; CDR3 DNA: TGTGCCAGTAGCACTGACAGGAGAGGCGGAAACACCATATATTTT
clone size: .; J gene: TRBJ2-7; V gene: TRBV5-1; D gene: .; CDR3 protein: CASSPIGQGMFHEQYF; CDR3 DNA: TGCGCCAGCAGCCCGATAGGCCAGGGTATGTTCCACGAGCAGTACTTC
clone size: .; J gene: TRBJ2-7; V gene: TRBV27; D gene: TRBD2; CDR3 protein: CASSLSAGGFGEQYF; CDR3 DNA: TGTGCCAGCAGTTTATCGGCGGGGGGCTTCGGGGAGCAGTACTTC
clone size: .; J gene: TRBJ2-6; V gene: TRBV6-4; D gene: TRBD1; CDR3 protein: CASSGTGEANVLTF; CDR3 DNA: TGTGCCAGCAGCGGGACAGGGGAGGCCAACGTCCTGACTTTC
clone size: .; J gene: TRBJ1-4; V gene: TRBV28; D gene: .; CDR3 protein: CASSLGSATNEKLFF; CDR3 DNA: TGTGCCAGCAGCCTTGGGAGTGCAACTAATGAAAAACTGTTTTTT
clone size: .; J gene: TRBJ2-5; V gene: TRBV2; D gene: TRBD1; CDR3 protein: CASSESGTGVGTQYF; CDR3 DNA: TGTGCCAGCAGTGAATCGGGGACAGGGGTGGGGACCCAGTACTTC
clone size: .; J gene: TRBJ1-4; V gene: TRBV6-4; D gene: TRBD1; CDR3 protein: CASSVPGTAINEKLFF; CDR3 DNA: TGTGCCAGCAGTGTCCCAGGGACAGCCATTAATGAAAAACTGTTTTTT
clone size: .; J gene: TRBJ2-2; V gene: TRBV6-1; D gene: .; CDR3 protein: CASTPVGVAGELFF; CDR3 DNA: TGTGCCAGCACCCCGGTGGGGGTGGCCGGGGAGCTGTTTTTT
clone size: .; J gene: TRBJ2-1; V gene: TRBV6-1; D gene: .; CDR3 protein: CASSERAYLPGDEQFF; CDR3 DNA: TGTGCCAGCAGTGAAAGAGCTTATCTCCCCGGGGATGAGCAGTTCTTC
clone size: .; J gene: TRBJ2-7; V gene: TRBV11-3; D gene: .; CDR3 protein: CASSPTFGDGPYEQYF; CDR3 DNA: TGTGCCAGCAGCCCCACATTCGGAGACGGACCCTACGAGCAGTACTTC
clone size: once; J gene: TRBJ2-1; V gene: TRBV4-1; D gene: .; CDR3 protein: CASSQTPMGGQGEQFF; CDR3 DNA: TGCGCCAGCAGCCAAACGCCCATGGGGGGGCAGGGTGAGCAGTTCTTC
clone size: once; J gene: TRBJ1-1; V gene: TRBV15; D gene: .; CDR3 protein: CATSRVYSNTEAFF; CDR3 DNA: TGTGCCACCAGCAGAGTCTATTCGAACACTGAAGCTTTCTTT
clone size: many; J gene: TRBJ1-1; V gene: TRBV7-6; D gene: .; CDR3 protein: CASSLGRNTEAFF; CDR3 DNA: TGTGCCAGCAGCTTAGGCAGAAACACTGAAGCTTTCTTT
clone size: .; J gene: TRBJ1-6; V gene: TRBV25-1; D gene: TRBD1; CDR3 protein: CASSGRTGGLNSPLHF; CDR3 DNA: TGTGCCAGCAGTGGCCGGACAGGCGGACTTAATTCACCCCTCCACTTT
clone size: .; J gene: TRBJ2-7; V gene: TRBV29-1; D gene: .; CDR3 protein: CSVERATGRSEQYF; CDR3 DNA: TGCAGCGTTGAACGGGCCACAGGGAGGTCCGAGCAGTACTTC
clone size: .; J gene: TRBJ2-7; V gene: TRBV28; D gene: .; CDR3 protein: CASSSLGGGGLEQYF; CDR3 DNA: TGTGCCAGCAGTTCTTTGGGAGGGGGAGGGCTCGAGCAGTACTTC
clone size: once; J gene: TRBJ2-3; V gene: TRBV6-1; D gene: .; CDR3 protein: CASSVYSRTSTDTQYF; CDR3 DNA: TGTGCCAGCAGTGTCTACTCTAGGACCTCCACAGATACGCAGTATTTT